This T cell receptor beta chain was captured in a study of T cell responses to AZD1222 COVID-19 vaccine. General observations from the study: Without day 14 samples, only post-peak T cell repertoires were studied.

TCRdb keeps only in-frame clones here, not all; method: immunoSEQ multiplex PCR. Among about 150,000 clones, more than 85% were seen once, and the ten largest hold 2.3%. As regards this clone: Antigen: not known.

Trimming shortened V by 7 bases and J by 0 bases, and 4 bases separated the two germline ends. Germline CDR1 reads LNHDA; CDR2 reads SQIVND (reference sequence). The CDR3 covers 13 residues. The chain employs TRBV19 and TRBJ1-6, with D unclear. Sample: peripheral blood, taken on day 0 of AZD1222 vaccination. This TCR was recovered from an adult in good health. CDR3 loop: CASMDSYNSPLHF. CDR3 sequence (DNA): TGTGCCAGTATGGACTCCTATAATTCACCCCTCCACTTT. The full variable domain, rest sourced from reference TRBV19 and TRBJ1-6, is DGGITQSPKYLFRKEGQNVTLSCEQNLNHDAMYWYRQDPGQGLRLIYYSQIVNDFQKGDIAEGYSVSREKKESFPLTVTSAQKNPTAFYLCASMDSYNSPLHFGNGTRLTVT.